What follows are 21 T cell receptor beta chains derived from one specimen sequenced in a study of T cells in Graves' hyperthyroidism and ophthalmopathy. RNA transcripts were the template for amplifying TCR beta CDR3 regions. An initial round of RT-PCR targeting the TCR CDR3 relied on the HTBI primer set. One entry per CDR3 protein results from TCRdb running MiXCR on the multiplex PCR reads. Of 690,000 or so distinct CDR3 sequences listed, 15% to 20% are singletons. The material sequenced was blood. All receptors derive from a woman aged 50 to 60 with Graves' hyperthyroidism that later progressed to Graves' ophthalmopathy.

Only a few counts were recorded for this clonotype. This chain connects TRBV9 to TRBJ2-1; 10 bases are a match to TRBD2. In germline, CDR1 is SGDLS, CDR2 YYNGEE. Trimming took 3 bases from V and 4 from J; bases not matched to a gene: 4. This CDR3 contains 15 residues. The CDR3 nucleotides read TGTGCCAGCAGCGAAGCGACTAGCGGGTACAATGAGCAGTTCTTC. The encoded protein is CASSEATSGYNEQFF.

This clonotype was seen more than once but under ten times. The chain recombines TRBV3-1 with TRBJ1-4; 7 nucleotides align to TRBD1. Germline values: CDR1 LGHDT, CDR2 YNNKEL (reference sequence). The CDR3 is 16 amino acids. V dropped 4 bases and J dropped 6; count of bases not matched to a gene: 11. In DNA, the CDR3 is TGTGCCAGCAGCCCAATGCTACAGGGGCCTCATGAAAAACTGTTTTTT. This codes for CASSPMLQGPHEKLFF.

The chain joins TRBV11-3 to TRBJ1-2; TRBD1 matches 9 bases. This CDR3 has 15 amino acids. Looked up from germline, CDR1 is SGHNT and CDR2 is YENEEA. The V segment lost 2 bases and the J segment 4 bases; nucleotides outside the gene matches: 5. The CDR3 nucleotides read TGTGCCAGCAGCTTACGGACAGGGGATGTCTATGGCTACACCTTC. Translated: CASSLRTGDVYGYTF.

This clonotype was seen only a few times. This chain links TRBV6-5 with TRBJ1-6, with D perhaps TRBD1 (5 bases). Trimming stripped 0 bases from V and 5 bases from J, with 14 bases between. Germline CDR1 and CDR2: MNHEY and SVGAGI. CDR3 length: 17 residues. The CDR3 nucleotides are TGTGCCAGCAGTTACTCCAACGGCAGGGCCGATAATTCACCCCTCCACTTT. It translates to CASSYSNGRADNSPLHF.

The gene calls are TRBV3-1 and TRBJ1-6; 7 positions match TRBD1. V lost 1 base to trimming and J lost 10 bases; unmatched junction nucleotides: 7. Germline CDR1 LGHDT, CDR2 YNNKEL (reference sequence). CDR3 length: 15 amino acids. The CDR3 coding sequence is TGTGCCAGCAGCCAAGCCCAGGGGGTAGGGTCACCCCTCCACTTT. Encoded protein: CASSQAQGVGSPLHF.

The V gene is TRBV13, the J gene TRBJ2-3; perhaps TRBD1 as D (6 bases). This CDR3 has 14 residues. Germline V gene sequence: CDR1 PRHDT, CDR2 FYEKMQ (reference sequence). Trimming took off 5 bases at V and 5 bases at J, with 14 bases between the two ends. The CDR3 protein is CASSPEGEGDTQYF. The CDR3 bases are TGTGCCAGCAGCCCAGAGGGGGAAGGAGATACGCAGTATTTT. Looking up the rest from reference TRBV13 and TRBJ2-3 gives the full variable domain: AAGVIQSPRHLIKEKRETATLKCYPIPRHDTVYWYQQGPGQDPQFLISFYEKMQSDKGSIPDRFSAQQFSDYHSELNMSSLELGDSALYFCASSPEGEGDTQYFGPGTRLTVL.

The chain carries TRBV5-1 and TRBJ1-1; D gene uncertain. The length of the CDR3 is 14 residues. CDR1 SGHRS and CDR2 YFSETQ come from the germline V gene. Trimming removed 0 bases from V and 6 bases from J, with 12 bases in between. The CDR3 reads CASSLGVIEAEAFF. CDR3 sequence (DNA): TGCGCCAGCAGCTTGGGCGTCATCGAGGCTGAAGCTTTCTTT.

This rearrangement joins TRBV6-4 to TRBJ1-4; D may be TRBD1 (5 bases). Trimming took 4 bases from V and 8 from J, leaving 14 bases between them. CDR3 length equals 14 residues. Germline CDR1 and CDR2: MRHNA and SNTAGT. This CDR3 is CASSAHQGEEKLFF. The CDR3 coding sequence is TGTGCCAGCAGTGCCCATCAGGGCGAAGAAAAACTGTTTTTT.

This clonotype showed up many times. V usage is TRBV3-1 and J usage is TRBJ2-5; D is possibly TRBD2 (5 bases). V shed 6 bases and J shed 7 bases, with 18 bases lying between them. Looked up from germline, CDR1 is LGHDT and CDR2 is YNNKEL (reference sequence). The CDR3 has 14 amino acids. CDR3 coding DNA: TGTGCCAGCAGTCAGGAAGGACTGGGGTTGACCCAGTACTTC. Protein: CASSQEGLGLTQYF.

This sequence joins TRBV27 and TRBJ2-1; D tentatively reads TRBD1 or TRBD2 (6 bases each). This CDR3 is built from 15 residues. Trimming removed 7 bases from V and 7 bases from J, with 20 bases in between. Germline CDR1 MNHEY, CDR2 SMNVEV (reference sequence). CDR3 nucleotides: TGTGCCAGCAAAATCCCGGGGGCCGGGGAAAATGAGCAGTTCTTC. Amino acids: CASKIPGAGENEQFF.

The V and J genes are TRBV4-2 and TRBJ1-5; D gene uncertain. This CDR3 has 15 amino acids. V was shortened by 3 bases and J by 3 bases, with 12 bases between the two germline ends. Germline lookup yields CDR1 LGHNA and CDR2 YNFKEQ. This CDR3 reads CASSQEPGLNQPQHF. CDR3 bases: TGTGCCAGCAGCCAGGAGCCGGGCCTCAATCAGCCCCAGCATTTT.

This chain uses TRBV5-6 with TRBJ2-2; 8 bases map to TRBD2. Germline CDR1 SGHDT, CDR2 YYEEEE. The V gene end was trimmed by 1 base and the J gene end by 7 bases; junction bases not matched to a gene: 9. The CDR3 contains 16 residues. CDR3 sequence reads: CASSLMSGGPVGELFF. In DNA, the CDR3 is TGTGCCAGCAGCTTGATGTCGGGGGGGCCGGTCGGGGAGCTGTTTTTT.

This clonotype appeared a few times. The CDR3 protein is CASSRLRGQNTEAFF. The CDR3 coding sequence is TGTGCCAGCAGCCGGCTAAGGGGACAGAACACTGAAGCTTTCTTT. The V call is TRBV3-1, the J call TRBJ1-1; D may be TRBD1 (6 bases). The CDR3 has 15 residues. Per the germline V gene, CDR1 is LGHDT and CDR2 is YNNKEL (reference sequence). Trimming removed 4 bases from V and 1 base from J, with 13 bases in between.

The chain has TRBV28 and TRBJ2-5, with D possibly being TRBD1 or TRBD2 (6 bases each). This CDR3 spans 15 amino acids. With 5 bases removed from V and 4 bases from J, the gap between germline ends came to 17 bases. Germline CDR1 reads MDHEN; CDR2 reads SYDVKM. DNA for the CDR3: TGTGCCAGCAGTAGATCGGGGGCGAAAGGAGAGACCCAGTACTTC. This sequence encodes CASSRSGAKGETQYF.

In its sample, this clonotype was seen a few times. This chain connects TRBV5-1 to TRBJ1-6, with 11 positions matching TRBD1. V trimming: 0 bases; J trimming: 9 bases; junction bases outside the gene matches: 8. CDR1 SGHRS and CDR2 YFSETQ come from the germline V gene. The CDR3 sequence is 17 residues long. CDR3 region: CASSLAGTGGLPSPLHF. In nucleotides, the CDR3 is TGCGCCAGCAGCTTGGCTGGGACAGGGGGTCTGCCTTCACCCCTCCACTTT.

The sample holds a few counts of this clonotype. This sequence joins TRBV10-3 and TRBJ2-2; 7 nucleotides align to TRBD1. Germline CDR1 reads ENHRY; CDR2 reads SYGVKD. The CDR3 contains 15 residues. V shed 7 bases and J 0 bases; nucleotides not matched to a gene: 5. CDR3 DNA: TGTGCCATCACGGGACAGTATACGAACACCGGGGAGCTGTTTTTT. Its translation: CAITGQYTNTGELFF.

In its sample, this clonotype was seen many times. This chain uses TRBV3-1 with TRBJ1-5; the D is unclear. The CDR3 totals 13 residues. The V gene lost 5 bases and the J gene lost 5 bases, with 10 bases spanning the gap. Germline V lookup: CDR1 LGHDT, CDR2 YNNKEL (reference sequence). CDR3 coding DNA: TGTGCCAGCAGCTATGGCGGGGATCAGCCCCAGCATTTT. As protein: CASSYGGDQPQHF.

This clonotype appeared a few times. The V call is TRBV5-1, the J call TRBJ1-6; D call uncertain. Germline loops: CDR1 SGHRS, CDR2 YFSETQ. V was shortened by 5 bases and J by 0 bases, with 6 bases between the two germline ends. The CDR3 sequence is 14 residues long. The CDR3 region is CASRHTSYNSPLHF. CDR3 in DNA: TGCGCCAGCAGACATACCTCCTATAATTCACCCCTCCACTTT.

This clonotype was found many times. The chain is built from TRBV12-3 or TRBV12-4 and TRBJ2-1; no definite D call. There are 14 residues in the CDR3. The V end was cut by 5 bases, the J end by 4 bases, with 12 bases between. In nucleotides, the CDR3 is TGTGCCAGCAGTCCCCTTTTGAAGTACAATGAGCAGTTCTTC. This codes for CASSPLLKYNEQFF.

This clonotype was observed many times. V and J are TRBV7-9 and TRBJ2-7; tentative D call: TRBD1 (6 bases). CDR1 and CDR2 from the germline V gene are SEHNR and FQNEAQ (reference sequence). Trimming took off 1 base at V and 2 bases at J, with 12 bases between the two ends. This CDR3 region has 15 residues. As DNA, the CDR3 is TGTGCCAGCAGCTTAGGCTCGGACAGAACCTACGAGCAGTACTTC. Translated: CASSLGSDRTYEQYF.

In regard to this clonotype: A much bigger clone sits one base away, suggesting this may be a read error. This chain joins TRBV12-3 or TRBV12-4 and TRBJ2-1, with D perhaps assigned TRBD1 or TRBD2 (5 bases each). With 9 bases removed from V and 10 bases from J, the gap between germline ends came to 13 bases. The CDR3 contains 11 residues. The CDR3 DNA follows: TGTGCCAGTCGGAGAGGGGACGAGCAGTTCTTC. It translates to CASRRGDEQFF.